This TCR beta chain was identified during a study of cytomegalovirus exposure and HLA in healthy donors. At the level of the study: There were some 81 million unique TCRs (from HLA-typed donors) in an early data release. Study observations and caveats: Reported performance of the classifier showed diagnosis of cytomegalovirus status with high specificity and sensitivity.

Amplification used 60 Vbeta primers and 13 Jbeta primers. Data came from immunoSEQ multiplex PCR; TCRdb stores just in-frame clones and leaves some out. The sample totals fewer than 150,000 clones. Turning to this clone: What it binds is not known.

Germline V gives CDR1 MNHNS, CDR2 SASEGT. Trimming removed 6 bases from V and 2 bases from J, with 17 bases in between. The CDR3 covers 15 residues. The J gene is TRBJ2-7, the V gene TRBV6-1; D unclear. Material for sequencing was PBMCs. The TCR originated in a woman aged 55-70 years in good health and CMV-seronegative. CDR3 sequence: CASSENSPRTYEQYF. The DNA for the CDR3 is TGTGCCAGCAGCGAAAACTCCCCGAGAACCTACGAGCAGTACTTC.